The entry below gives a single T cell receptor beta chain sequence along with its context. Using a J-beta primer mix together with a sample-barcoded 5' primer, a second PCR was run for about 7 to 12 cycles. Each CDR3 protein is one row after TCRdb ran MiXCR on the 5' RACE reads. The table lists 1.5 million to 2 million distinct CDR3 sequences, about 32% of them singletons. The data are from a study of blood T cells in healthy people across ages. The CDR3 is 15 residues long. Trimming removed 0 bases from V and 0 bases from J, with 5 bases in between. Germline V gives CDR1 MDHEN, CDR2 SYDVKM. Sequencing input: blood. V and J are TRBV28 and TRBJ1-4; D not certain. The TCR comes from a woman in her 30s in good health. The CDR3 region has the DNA TGTGCCAGCAGTTTATGGGCAGCAACTAATGAAAAACTGTTTTTT. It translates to CASSLWAATNEKLFF.